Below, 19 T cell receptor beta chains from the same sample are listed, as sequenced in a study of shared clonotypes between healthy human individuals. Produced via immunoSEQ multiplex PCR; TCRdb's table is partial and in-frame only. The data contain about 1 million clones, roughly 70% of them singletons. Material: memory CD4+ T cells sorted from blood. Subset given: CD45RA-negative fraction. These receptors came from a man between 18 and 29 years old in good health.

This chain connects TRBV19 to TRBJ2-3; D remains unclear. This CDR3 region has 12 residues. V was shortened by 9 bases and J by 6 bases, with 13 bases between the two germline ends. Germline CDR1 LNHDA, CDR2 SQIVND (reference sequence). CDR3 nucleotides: TGTGCCAGCGCCTTGGCGCGCGATACGCAGTATTTT. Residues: CASALARDTQYF.

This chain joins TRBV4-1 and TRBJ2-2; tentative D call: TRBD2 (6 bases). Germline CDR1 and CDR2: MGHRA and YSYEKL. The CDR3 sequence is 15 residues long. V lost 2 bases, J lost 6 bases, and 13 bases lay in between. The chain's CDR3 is CASSQKRAWAGELFF. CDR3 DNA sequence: TGCGCCAGCAGCCAAAAGCGGGCTTGGGCCGGGGAGCTGTTTTTT.

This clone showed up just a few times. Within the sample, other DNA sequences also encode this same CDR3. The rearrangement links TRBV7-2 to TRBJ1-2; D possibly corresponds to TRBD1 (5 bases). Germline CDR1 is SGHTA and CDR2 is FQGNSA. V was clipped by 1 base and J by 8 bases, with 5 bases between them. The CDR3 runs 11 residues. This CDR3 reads CASSLGGGYTF. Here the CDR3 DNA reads TGTGCCAGCAGCTTAGGGGGCGGCTACACCTTC. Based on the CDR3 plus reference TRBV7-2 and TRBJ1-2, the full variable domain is GAGVSQSPSNKVTEKGKDVELRCDPISGHTALYWYRQSLGQGLEFLIYFQGNSAPDKSGLPSDRFSAERTGGSVSTLTIQRTQQEDSAVYLCASSLGGGYTFGSGTRLTVV.

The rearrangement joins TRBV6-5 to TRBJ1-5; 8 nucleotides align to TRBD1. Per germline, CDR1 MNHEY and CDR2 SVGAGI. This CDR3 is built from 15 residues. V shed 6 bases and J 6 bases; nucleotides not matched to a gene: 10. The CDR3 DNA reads TGTGCCAGCAGCAATGACAGGGGTTTCTCTCAGCCCCAGCATTTT. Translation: CASSNDRGFSQPQHF.

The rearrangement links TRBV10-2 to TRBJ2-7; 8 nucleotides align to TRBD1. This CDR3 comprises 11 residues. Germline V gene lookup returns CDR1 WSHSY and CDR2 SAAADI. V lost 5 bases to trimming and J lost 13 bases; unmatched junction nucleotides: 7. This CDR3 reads CASSTDREFYF. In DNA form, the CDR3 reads TGCGCCAGCAGTACGGACAGGGAGTTTTACTTC.

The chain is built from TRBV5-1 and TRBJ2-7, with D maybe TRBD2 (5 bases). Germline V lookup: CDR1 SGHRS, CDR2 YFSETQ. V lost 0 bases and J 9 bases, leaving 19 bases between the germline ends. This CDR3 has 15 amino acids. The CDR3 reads CASSLEGGLTAVQYF. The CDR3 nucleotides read TGCGCCAGCAGCTTGGAAGGCGGGCTGACTGCCGTGCAGTACTTC.

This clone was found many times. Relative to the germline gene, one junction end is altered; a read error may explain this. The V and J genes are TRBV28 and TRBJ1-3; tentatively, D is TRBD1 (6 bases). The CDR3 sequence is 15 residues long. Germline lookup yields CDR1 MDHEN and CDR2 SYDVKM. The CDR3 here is CASTLGGAGGNTIYF. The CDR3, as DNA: TGTGCCAGCACTTTAGGGGGGGCTGGAGGAAACACCATATATTTT.

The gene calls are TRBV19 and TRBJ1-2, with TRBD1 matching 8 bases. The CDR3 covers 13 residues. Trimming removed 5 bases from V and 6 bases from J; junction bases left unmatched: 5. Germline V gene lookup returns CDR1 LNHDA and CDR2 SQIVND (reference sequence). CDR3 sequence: CASSAQQGDGYTF. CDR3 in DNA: TGTGCCAGTAGTGCACAACAGGGGGATGGCTACACCTTC.

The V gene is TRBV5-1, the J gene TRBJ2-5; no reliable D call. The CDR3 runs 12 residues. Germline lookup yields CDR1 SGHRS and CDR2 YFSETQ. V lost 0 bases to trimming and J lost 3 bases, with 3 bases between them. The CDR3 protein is CASSLDEETQYF. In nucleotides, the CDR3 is TGCGCCAGCAGCTTGGACGAAGAGACCCAGTACTTC.

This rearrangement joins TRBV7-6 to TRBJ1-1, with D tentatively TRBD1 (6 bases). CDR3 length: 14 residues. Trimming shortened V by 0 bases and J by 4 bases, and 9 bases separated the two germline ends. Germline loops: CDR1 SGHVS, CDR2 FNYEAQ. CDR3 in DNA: TGTGCCAGCAGCTTAGCGAGGGGGGCCACTGAAGCTTTCTTT. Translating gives CASSLARGATEAFF.

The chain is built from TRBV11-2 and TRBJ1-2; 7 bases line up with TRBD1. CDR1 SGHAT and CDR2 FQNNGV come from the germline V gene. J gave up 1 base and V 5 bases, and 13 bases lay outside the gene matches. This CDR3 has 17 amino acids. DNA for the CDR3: TGTGCCAGCAGCGCCCGAGGAGAGGGGACAGTTAACTATGGCTACACCTTC. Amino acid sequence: CASSARGEGTVNYGYTF.

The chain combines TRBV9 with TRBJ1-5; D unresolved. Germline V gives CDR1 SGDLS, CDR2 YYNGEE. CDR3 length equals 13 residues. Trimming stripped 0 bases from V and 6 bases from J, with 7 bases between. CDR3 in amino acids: CASSVGVFQPQHF. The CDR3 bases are TGTGCCAGCAGCGTAGGAGTTTTTCAGCCCCAGCATTTT.

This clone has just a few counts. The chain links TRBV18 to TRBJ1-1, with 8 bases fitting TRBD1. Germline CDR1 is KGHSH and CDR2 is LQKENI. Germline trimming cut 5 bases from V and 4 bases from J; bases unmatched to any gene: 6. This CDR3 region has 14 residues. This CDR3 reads CASSETGASTEAFF. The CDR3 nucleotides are TGTGCCAGCTCAGAGACAGGGGCGAGCACTGAAGCTTTCTTT.

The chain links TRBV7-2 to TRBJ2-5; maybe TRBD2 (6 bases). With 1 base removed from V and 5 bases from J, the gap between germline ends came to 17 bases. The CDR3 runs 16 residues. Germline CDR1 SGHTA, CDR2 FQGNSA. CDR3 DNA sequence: TGTGCCAGCAGCTTAGTGGTAGTCGGGGGTAGGGAGACCCAGTACTTC. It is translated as CASSLVVVGGRETQYF.

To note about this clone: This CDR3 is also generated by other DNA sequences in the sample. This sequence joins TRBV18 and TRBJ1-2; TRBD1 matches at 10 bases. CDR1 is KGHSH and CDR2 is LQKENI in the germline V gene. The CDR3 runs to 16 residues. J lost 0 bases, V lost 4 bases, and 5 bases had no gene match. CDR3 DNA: TGTGCCAGCTCACGGGGACAGGGGACTGCTAACTATGGCTACACCTTC. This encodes CASSRGQGTANYGYTF.

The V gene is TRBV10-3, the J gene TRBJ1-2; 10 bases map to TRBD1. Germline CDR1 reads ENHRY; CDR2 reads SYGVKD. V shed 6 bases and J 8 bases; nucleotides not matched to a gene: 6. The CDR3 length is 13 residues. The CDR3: CAISGQGELGYTF. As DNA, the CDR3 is TGTGCCATCAGCGGACAGGGGGAGTTAGGCTACACCTTC.

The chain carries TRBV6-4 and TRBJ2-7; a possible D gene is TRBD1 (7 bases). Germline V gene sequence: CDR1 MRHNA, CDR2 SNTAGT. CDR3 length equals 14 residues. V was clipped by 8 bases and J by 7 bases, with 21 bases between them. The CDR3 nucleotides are TGTGCCAGCGAGGAGACAGGGAGGCCGAGGGAGCAGTACTTC. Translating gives CASEETGRPREQYF.

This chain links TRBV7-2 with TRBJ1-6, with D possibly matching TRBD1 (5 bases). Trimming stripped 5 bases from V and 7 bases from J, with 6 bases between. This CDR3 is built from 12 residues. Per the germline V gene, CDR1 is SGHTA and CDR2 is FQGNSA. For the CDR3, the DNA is TGTGCCAGCAGCGGACACAATTCACCCCTCCACTTT. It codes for CASSGHNSPLHF.

The CDR3 sequence is CASSFAGGQTGELFF. The CDR3 bases are TGCGCCAGCAGCTTTGCTGGGGGGCAAACCGGGGAGCTGTTTTTT. The rearrangement joins TRBV5-1 to TRBJ2-2; tentatively, D is TRBD1 or TRBD2 (6 bases each). Deletions cut 2 bases from V and 5 bases from J, with 13 bases between. Germline V lookup: CDR1 SGHRS, CDR2 YFSETQ. The CDR3 is 15 amino acids. Looking up the rest from reference TRBV5-1 and TRBJ2-2 gives the full variable domain: KAGVTQTPRYLIKTRGQQVTLSCSPISGHRSVSWYQQTPGQGLQFLFEYFSETQRNKGNFPGRFSGRQFSNSRSEMNVSTLELGDSALYLCASSFAGGQTGELFFGEGSRLTVL.